Presented here are 9 T cell receptor beta chains from one specimen sequenced in a study of shared clonotypes between healthy human individuals. Only in-frame clones appear in the TCRdb table, and some are missing; sequencing was by immunoSEQ multiplex PCR. The table shows a few million clones, with 80% to 95% occurring only once. The naive CD8 fraction comprised CD45RO-negative cells positively selected for CCR7 and excluded terminally differentiated effector memory CD45RA+ cells. Source material: naive CD8+ T cells from PBMCs. The receptor source for this set is a man in his late teens or twenties in good health. Some clones in this sample may be carry-over from other donors' samples.

This rearrangement joins TRBV12-5 to TRBJ2-1; 7 positions match TRBD2. Trimming at V came to 5 bases and at J to 6 bases, leaving 10 bases not matched to a gene. CDR3 length equals 15 residues. The germline CDR1 and CDR2 sequences are LGHNT and FRNRAP. In DNA form, the CDR3 reads TGTGCTAGTGGTGACTCTAGCGGTTTGGGCAATGAGCAGTTCTTC. It is translated as CASGDSSGLGNEQFF.

The CDR3 sequence is CASSQEVWTSEYYEQYF. The CDR3, as DNA: TGCGCCAGCAGCCAAGAGGTCTGGACGTCAGAATACTACGAGCAGTACTTC. The chain is built from TRBV4-3 and TRBJ2-7, with D unclear. The CDR3 spans 17 residues. Germline CDR1 and CDR2: LGHNA and YSLEER. V lost 0 bases, J lost 3 bases, and 18 bases lay in between.

The chain has TRBV28 and TRBJ2-7; 10 bases line up with TRBD2. The CDR3 totals 15 residues. Trimming took 4 bases from V and 1 from J; bases not matched to a gene: 4. The germline V gene encodes CDR1 MDHEN and CDR2 SYDVKM. CDR3 in DNA: TGTGCCAGCAGTTACGGGACTAGCGTTTCCTACGAGCAGTACTTC. Translation: CASSYGTSVSYEQYF.

This clone was recorded only once. This chain joins TRBV5-1 and TRBJ1-1; a weak D match, TRBD1 (5 bases). V gave up 7 bases and J gave up 4 bases, with 11 bases separating them. This CDR3 comprises 12 residues. Germline loops: CDR1 SGHRS, CDR2 YFSETQ. CDR3 sequence: CASGSGITEAFF. CDR3 DNA: TGCGCCAGCGGTTCAGGGATCACTGAAGCTTTCTTT. Variable domain in full (rest from reference TRBV5-1 and TRBJ1-1): KAGVTQTPRYLIKTRGQQVTLSCSPISGHRSVSWYQQTPGQGLQFLFEYFSETQRNKGNFPGRFSGRQFSNSRSEMNVSTLELGDSALYLCASGSGITEAFFGQGTRLTVV.

The rearrangement uses TRBV9 and TRBJ2-7, with TRBD2 identical over 7 bases. J was trimmed by 5 bases and V by 7 bases; bases with no gene match: 15. The CDR3 length is 15 residues. The germline CDR1 and CDR2 sequences are SGDLS and YYNGEE. In DNA form, the CDR3 reads TGTGCCAGCCGCCGGGGGGTTTCGAGTAGGGACGAGCAGTACTTC. It encodes CASRRGVSSRDEQYF.

V usage is TRBV6-6 and J usage is TRBJ2-2, with TRBD2 as a possible D gene (6 bases). The CDR3 loop spans 14 amino acids. Germline values: CDR1 MNHNY, CDR2 SVGAGI (reference sequence). Trimming removed 5 bases at V and 5 bases at J, with 12 bases between. As DNA, the CDR3 is TGTGCCAGCAGTCCCTCCGCGGGGACCGGGGAGCTGTTTTTT. It encodes CASSPSAGTGELFF.

This clone has a handful of counts. Other DNA sequences in the same sample also yield this CDR3. This rearrangement joins TRBV7-9 to TRBJ2-7; D gene ambiguous. Deletions cut 5 bases from V and 1 base from J, with 3 bases between. Per the germline V gene, CDR1 is SEHNR and CDR2 is FQNEAQ (reference sequence). The CDR3 is 11 amino acids. As DNA, the CDR3 is TGTGCCAGCAGCACTTCCTACGAGCAGTACTTC. Protein sequence: CASSTSYEQYF.

The chain joins TRBV5-4 to TRBJ1-1, with D tentatively TRBD1 (6 bases). V shed 4 bases and J shed 0 bases, with 16 bases lying between them. The CDR3 is 16 amino acids. Germline values: CDR1 SGHNT, CDR2 YYREEE (reference sequence). CDR3 in amino acids: CASSPSGGLLNTEAFF. The CDR3 region has the DNA TGTGCCAGCAGCCCGTCCGGGGGGCTCCTGAACACTGAAGCTTTCTTT.

Of note for this clone: In the same sample, other DNA sequences code for this CDR3. The V gene is TRBV7-2, the J gene TRBJ2-7; 14 bases fit TRBD2. CDR3 size: 15 residues. J was trimmed by 3 bases and V by 3 bases; bases with no gene match: 1. Germline V lookup: CDR1 SGHTA, CDR2 FQGNSA. The CDR3 spells CASSFGLAGGYEQYF. The CDR3 coding sequence is TGTGCCAGCAGCTTCGGACTAGCGGGGGGCTACGAGCAGTACTTC.